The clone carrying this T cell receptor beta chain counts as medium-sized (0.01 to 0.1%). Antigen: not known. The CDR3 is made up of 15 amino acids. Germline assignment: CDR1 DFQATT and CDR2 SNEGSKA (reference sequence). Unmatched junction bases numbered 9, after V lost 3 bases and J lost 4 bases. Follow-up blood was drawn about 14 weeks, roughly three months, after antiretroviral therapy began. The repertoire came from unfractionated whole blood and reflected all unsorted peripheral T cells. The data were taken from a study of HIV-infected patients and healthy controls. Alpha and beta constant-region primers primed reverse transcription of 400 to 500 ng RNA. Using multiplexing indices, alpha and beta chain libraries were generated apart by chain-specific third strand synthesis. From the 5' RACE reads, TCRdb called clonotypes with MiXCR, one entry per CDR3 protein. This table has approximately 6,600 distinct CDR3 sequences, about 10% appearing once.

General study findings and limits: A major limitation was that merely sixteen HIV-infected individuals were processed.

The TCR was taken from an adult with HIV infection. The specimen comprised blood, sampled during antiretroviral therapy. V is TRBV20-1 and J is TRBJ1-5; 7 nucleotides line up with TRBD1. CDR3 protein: CSASVTGTNNQPQHF. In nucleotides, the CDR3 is TGCAGTGCTAGCGTGACAGGGACCAATAATCAGCCCCAGCATTTT.